Included here is one T cell receptor beta chain sequence, with context. Its antigen is currently unknown. These data originate in a study of blood T cells in healthy people across ages. General observations from the study: TCR beta diversity was tightly associated with the proportion of naive T cells. One million T cells yielded diversity estimates that were considered underestimates.

Trimming took 7 bases from V and 5 from J; bases not matched to a gene: 12. CDR3 length: 15 amino acids. The germline gives CDR1 SGHRS, CDR2 YFSETQ. Those donating, healthy Caucasian individuals from Russia, were aged roughly 6 to 95. Researchers collected approximately 9.5 milliliters of peripheral blood from every single donor. Next came a second PCR, run for about 6 to 12 cycles, which used a sample-barcoded 5' primer along with a J-beta primer mix. From the 5' RACE reads, TCRdb called clonotypes with MiXCR, one entry per CDR3 protein. The profile shows 790,000 or so distinct CDR3 sequences, 35% to 60% of them singletons.

This sequence was found in a man older than 75 in good health. This chain connects TRBV5-1 to TRBJ2-5; 9 bases line up with TRBD1. Sequencing was performed on blood. In DNA form, the CDR3 reads TGCGCCAGCGGCTCCCTAACAGGGGGCCGGGAGACCCAGTACTTC. It codes for CASGSLTGGRETQYF. Full variable domain (rest looked up from reference TRBV5-1 and TRBJ2-5): KAGVTQTPRYLIKTRGQQVTLSCSPISGHRSVSWYQQTPGQGLQFLFEYFSETQRNKGNFPGRFSGRQFSNSRSEMNVSTLELGDSALYLCASGSLTGGRETQYFGPGTRLLVL.